The 4 T cell receptor beta chains presented below share a single source sample, sequenced in a study of T cells in Graves' hyperthyroidism and ophthalmopathy. Researchers amplified the TCR beta CDR3 regions from RNA transcripts. Using the HTBI primer set, a first-round RT-PCR was run on the TCR CDR3. A single record per CDR3 protein comes from TCRdb applying MiXCR to the multiplex PCR reads. The sample holds 370,000 or so distinct CDR3 sequences, approximately 25% seen once. The sequenced material came from blood. Receptors were obtained from a man aged 45-60 years with Graves' hyperthyroidism.

V gene TRBV11-2 combines with J gene TRBJ2-6; D gene ambiguous. This CDR3 comprises 15 residues. Trimming took 6 bases from V and 1 from J, leaving 10 bases between them. CDR1 is SGHAT and CDR2 is FQNNGV in the germline V gene. CDR3 sequence: CASSYSWSGANVLTF. The CDR3 nucleotides are TGTGCCAGCAGTTACAGCTGGTCTGGGGCCAACGTCCTGACTTTC.

V and J are TRBV11-2 and TRBJ2-2; TRBD1 agrees at 7 bases. Losses at the gene ends were 5 bases for V and 3 bases for J; bases not matched to a gene: 6. The length of the CDR3 is 15 residues. The germline CDR1 and CDR2 sequences are SGHAT and FQNNGV. CDR3 coding DNA: TGTGCCAGCAGCCCCCTTACAGGGGACACCGGGGAGCTGTTTTTT. Its protein product is CASSPLTGDTGELFF.

The chain uses TRBV6-2 or TRBV6-3 and TRBJ1-6, with D perhaps TRBD1 (5 bases). The ends were cut back, 7 bases at V and 10 bases at J, with 17 bases in the middle. The CDR3 contains 14 residues. CDR1 and CDR2 (germline): MNHEY, SVGEGT. The CDR3 DNA is TGTGCCAGCAAAGGGGAACAGGTTGGGTCACCCCTCCACTTT. The encoded protein is CASKGEQVGSPLHF.

A word on this clonotype: The junction and the germline gene differ at one end; a read error may be behind it. The V gene is TRBV4-1, the J gene TRBJ1-1; maybe TRBD1 (6 bases). CDR1 and CDR2 from the germline V gene are MGHRA and YSYEKL. This CDR3 is 12 amino acids long. The CDR3 spells CASSPGRLGAIF. CDR3 nucleotide sequence: TGCGCCAGCAGTCCAGGGCGGTTGGGGGCTATCTTT.